The clone carrying this T cell receptor beta chain occurred a few times. RNA transcripts were the template for amplifying TCR beta CDR3 regions. TCR CDR3 regions were first amplified by RT-PCR with HTBI primers. In TCRdb, the multiplex PCR reads were re-called with MiXCR into one record per CDR3 protein. The data show fewer than 600,000 distinct CDR3 sequences, approximately 15% seen once. The sample is drawn from a study of T cells in Graves' hyperthyroidism and ophthalmopathy. As for the study in general: Peripheral blood draws took place at initial diagnosis, ahead of any treatment.

The V gene's germline CDR1 is MDHEN and CDR2 SYDVKM. J lost 4 bases, V lost 4 bases, and 8 bases had no gene match. The CDR3 length is 16 residues. The sequenced sample consisted of blood. This rearrangement joins TRBV28 to TRBJ1-2; 11 bases match TRBD1. The source is a woman aged 35 to 49 with Graves' hyperthyroidism. Here the CDR3 DNA reads TGTGCCAGCAGTTCCGGACAGGGGGCGACTTTCTATGGCTACACCTTC. Amino acid sequence: CASSSGQGATFYGYTF.